These T cell receptor beta chains were read from a single sample in a study of shared clonotypes between healthy human individuals. The repertoire was sequenced with immunoSEQ multiplex PCR; TCRdb's copy has only in-frame clones and lacks some. The data show more than 2 million clones, with roughly 93% seen just once and 1.5% to 2% held by the top ten. Sequenced input: naive CD8+ T cells from PBMCs. These TCRs come from a man younger than 35 in good health. Some clones in this sample may be carry-over from other donors' samples. Both conserved end residues are part of each CDR3. A D gene is named only where the DNA matches it firmly. Clone size appears in some rows only: once, few, many, or a class for an expanded clone.

J	size	D	V	CDR3	DNA
TRBJ2-1	.	TRBD2	TRBV10-2	CASRTSLNEQFF	TGCGCCAGCAGGACTAGCCTGAATGAGCAGTTCTTC
TRBJ2-5	.	TRBD2	TRBV11-2	CASSLGTSGSQETQYF	TGTGCCAGCAGCCTCGGGACTAGCGGGTCTCAAGAGACCCAGTACTTC
TRBJ2-2	.	.	TRBV11-2	CASSLSPGELFF	TGTGCCAGCAGCTTAAGCCCCGGGGAGCTGTTTTTT
TRBJ2-7	.	TRBD2	TRBV30	CAWSEGLADSYEQYF	TGTGCCTGGAGCGAGGGACTAGCGGATTCCTACGAGCAGTACTTC
TRBJ1-1	.	.	TRBV14	CASQGSRTEAFF	TGTGCCAGTCAGGGAAGTCGGACTGAAGCTTTCTTT
TRBJ2-1	.	.	TRBV10-3	CAISESGGKSSYNEQFF	TGTGCCATCAGTGAGTCTGGAGGGAAGAGCTCCTACAATGAGCAGTTCTTC
TRBJ1-1	.	.	TRBV4-1	CASRRPGGSPTEAFF	TGCGCCAGCAGACGCCCGGGGGGGTCCCCCACTGAAGCTTTCTTT
TRBJ2-1	.	.	TRBV15	CATAMTLGYNEQFF	TGTGCCACCGCAATGACCCTAGGATACAATGAGCAGTTCTTC
TRBJ2-7	.	TRBD1	TRBV27	CASSLIDGTGAYEQYF	TGTGCCAGCAGTTTGATCGACGGGACAGGGGCCTACGAGCAGTACTTC
TRBJ1-6	once	TRBD1	TRBV30	CASPGQGNSPLHF	TGTGCCTCTCCGGGACAGGGAAATTCACCCCTCCACTTT
TRBJ2-7	.	TRBD1	TRBV7-9	CAGGQGNTYEQYF	TGTGCCGGTGGACAGGGGAATACCTACGAGCAGTACTTC
TRBJ2-7	.	TRBD2	TRBV5-5	CASSLRGTSGAYEQYF	TGTGCCAGCAGCTTACGCGGGACTAGCGGGGCCTACGAGCAGTACTTC
TRBJ1-4	.	TRBD1	TRBV4-2	CASSPDRGSNEKLFF	TGTGCCAGCAGCCCAGACAGGGGGTCTAATGAAAAACTGTTTTTT
TRBJ1-1	.	.	TRBV6-6	CASSPSPPGATEAFF	TGTGCCAGCAGTCCCAGCCCCCCCGGGGCCACTGAAGCTTTCTTT
TRBJ1-2	.	.	TRBV6-5	CASSYAGYGYTF	TGTGCCAGCAGTTATGCGGGGTATGGCTACACCTTC
TRBJ1-1	few	.	TRBV15	CATLDQENTEAFF	TGTGCCACCCTTGACCAAGAGAACACTGAAGCTTTCTTT
TRBJ2-7	.	.	TRBV11-2	CASSLGIPTDYEQYF	TGTGCCAGCAGCTTAGGTATCCCGACGGATTACGAGCAGTACTTC
TRBJ2-1	.	.	TRBV7-9	CAAPAEVF	TGTGCCGCCCCGGCAGAGGTCTTC